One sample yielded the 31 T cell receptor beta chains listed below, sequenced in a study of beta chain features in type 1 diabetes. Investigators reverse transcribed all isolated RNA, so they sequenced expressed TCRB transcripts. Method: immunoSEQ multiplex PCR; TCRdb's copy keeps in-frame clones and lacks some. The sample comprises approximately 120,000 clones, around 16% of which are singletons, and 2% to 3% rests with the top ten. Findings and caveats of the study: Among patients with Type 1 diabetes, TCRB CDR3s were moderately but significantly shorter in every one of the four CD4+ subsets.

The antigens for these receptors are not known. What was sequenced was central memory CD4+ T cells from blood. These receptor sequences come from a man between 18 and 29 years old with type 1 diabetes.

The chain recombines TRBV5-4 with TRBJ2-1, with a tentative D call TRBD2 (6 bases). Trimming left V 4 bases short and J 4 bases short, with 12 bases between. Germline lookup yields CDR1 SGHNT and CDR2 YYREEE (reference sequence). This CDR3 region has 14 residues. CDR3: CASSQPGLYNEQFF. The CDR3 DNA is TGTGCCAGCAGCCAACCGGGACTTTACAATGAGCAGTTCTTC.

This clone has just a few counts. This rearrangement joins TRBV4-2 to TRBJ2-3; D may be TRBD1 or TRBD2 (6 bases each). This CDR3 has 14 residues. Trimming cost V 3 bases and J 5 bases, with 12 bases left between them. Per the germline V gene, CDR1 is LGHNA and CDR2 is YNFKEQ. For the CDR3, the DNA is TGTGCCAGCAGCCAGGGGGGCGATGTAGATACGCAGTATTTT. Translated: CASSQGGDVDTQYF.

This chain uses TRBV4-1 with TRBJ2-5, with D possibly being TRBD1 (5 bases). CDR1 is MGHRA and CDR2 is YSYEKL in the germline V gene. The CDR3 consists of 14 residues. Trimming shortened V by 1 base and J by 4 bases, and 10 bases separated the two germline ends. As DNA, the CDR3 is TGCGCCAGCAGCCAAGGGGCAGGGCGAGAGACCCAGTACTTC. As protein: CASSQGAGRETQYF.

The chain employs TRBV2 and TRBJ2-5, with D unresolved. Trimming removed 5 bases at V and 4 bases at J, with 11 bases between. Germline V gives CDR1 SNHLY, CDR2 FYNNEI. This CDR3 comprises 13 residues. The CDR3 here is CASSLEERETQYF. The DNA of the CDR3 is TGTGCCAGCAGTCTTGAGGAGCGAGAGACCCAGTACTTC.

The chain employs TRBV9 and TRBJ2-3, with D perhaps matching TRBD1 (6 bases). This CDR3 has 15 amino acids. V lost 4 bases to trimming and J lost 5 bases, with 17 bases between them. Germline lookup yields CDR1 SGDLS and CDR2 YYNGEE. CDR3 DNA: TGTGCCAGCAGCATCTATTCAGGGGCCGGAGATACGCAGTATTTT. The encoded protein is CASSIYSGAGDTQYF. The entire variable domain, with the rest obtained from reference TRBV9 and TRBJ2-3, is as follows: DSGVTQTPKHLITATGQRVTLRCSPRSGDLSVYWYQQSLDQGLQFLIQYYNGEERAKGNILERFSAQQFPDLHSELNLSSLELGDSALYFCASSIYSGAGDTQYFGPGTRLTVL.

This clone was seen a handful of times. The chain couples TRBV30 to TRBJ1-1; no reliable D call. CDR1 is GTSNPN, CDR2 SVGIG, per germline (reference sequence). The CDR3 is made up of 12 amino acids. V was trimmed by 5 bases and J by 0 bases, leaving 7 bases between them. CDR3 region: CAWLPMNTEAFF. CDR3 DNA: TGTGCCTGGCTCCCAATGAACACTGAAGCTTTCTTT.

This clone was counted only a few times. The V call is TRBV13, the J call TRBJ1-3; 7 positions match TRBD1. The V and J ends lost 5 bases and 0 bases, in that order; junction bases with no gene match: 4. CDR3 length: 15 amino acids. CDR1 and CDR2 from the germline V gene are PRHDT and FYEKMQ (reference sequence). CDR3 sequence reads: CASSPRDSSGNTIYF. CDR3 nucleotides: TGTGCCAGCAGCCCTAGGGACAGCTCTGGAAACACCATATATTTT.

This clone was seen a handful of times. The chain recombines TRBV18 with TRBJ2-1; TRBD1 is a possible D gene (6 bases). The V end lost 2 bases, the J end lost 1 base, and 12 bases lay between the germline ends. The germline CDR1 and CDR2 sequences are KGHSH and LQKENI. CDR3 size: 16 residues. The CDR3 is CASSPILQGSYNEQFF. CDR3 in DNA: TGTGCCAGCTCACCAATCCTTCAGGGGTCCTACAATGAGCAGTTCTTC.

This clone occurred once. The CDR3 region is CASSSGQANTGELFF. The CDR3, as DNA: TGCGCCAGCAGCTCCGGACAGGCGAACACCGGGGAGCTGTTTTTT. V and J are TRBV5-1 and TRBJ2-2, with 7 bases identical to TRBD1. The CDR3 is 15 amino acids. V dropped 3 bases and J dropped 0; count of bases not matched to a gene: 2. CDR1 and CDR2 from the germline V gene are SGHRS and YFSETQ.

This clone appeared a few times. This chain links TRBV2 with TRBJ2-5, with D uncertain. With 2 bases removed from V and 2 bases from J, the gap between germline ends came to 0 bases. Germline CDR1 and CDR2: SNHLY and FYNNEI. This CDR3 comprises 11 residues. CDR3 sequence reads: CASSEQETQYF. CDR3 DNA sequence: TGTGCCAGCAGTGAACAAGAGACCCAGTACTTC.

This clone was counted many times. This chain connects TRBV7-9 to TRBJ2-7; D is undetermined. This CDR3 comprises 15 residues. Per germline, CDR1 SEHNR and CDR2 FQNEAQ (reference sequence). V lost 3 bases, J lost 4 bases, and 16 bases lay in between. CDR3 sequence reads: CASSLAPRGRYEQYF. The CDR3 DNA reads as TGTGCCAGCAGCTTGGCCCCCCGAGGCCGATACGAGCAGTACTTC.

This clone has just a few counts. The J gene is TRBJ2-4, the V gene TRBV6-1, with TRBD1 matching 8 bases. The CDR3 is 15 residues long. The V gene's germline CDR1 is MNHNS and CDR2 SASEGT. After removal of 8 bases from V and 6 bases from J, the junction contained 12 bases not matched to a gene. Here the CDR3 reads CASSRGQEPLNIQYF. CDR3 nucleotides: TGTGCCAGCTCCCGGGGACAGGAGCCCTTAAACATTCAGTACTTC.

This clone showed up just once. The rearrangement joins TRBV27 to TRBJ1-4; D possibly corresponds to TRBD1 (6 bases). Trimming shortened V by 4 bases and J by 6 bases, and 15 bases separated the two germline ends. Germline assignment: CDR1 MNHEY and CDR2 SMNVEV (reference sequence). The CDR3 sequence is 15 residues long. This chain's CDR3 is CASSSSGTYDEKLFF. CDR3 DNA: TGTGCCAGCAGTTCCTCCGGGACATATGATGAAAAACTGTTTTTT.

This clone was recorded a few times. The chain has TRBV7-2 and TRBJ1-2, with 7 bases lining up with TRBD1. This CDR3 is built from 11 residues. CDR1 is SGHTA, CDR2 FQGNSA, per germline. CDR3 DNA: TGTGCTACAGGGGAGAACTATGGCTACACCTTC. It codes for CATGENYGYTF.

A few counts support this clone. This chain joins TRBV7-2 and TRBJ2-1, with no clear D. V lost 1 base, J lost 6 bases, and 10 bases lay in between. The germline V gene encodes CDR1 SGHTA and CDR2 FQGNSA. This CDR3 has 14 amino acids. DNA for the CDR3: TGTGCCAGCAGCTTAGGTCATTCGGTCAATGAGCAGTTCTTC. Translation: CASSLGHSVNEQFF.

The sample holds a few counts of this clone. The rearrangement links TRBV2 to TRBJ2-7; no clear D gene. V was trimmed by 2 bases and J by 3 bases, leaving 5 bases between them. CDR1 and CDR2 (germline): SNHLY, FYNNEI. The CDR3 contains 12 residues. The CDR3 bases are TGTGCCAGCAGTGAAAGCAGCTACGAGCAGTACTTC. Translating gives CASSESSYEQYF. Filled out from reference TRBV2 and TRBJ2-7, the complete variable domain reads EPEVTQTPSHQVTQMGQEVILRCVPISNHLYFYWYRQILGQKVEFLVSFYNNEISEKSEIFDDQFSVERPDGSNFTLKIRSTKLEDSAMYFCASSESSYEQYFGPGTRLTVT.

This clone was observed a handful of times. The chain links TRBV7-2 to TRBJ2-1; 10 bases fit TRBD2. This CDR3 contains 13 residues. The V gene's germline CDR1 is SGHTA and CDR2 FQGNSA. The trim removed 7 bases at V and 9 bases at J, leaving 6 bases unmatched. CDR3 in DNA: TGTGCCAGCAAGGGGCTAGCGGGGGCTGAGCAGTTCTTC. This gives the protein CASKGLAGAEQFF.

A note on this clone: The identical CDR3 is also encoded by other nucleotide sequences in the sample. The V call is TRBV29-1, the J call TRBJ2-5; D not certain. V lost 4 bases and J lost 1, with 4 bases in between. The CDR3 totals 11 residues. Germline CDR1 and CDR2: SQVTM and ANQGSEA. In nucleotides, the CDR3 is TGCAGCGTTGTAAGCCAAGAGACCCAGTACTTC. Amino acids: CSVVSQETQYF.

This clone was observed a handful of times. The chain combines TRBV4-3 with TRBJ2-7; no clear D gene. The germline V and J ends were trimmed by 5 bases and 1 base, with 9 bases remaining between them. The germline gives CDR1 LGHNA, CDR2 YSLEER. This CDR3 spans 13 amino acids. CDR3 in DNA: TGCGCCAGCAGCAGGGTGTTATCCTACGAGCAGTACTTC. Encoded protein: CASSRVLSYEQYF.

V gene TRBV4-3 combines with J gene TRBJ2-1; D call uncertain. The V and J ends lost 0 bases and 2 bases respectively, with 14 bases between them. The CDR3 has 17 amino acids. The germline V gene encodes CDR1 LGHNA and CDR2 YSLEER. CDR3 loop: CASSQDMGKSAYNEQFF. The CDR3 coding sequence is TGCGCCAGCAGCCAAGATATGGGGAAGAGCGCCTACAATGAGCAGTTCTTC.

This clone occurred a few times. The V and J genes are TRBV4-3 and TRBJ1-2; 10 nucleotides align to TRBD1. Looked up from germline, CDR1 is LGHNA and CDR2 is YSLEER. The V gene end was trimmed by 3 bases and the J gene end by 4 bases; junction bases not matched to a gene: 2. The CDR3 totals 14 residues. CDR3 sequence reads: CASSQRTGGYGYTF. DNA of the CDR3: TGCGCCAGCAGCCAGCGGACAGGGGGCTATGGCTACACCTTC.

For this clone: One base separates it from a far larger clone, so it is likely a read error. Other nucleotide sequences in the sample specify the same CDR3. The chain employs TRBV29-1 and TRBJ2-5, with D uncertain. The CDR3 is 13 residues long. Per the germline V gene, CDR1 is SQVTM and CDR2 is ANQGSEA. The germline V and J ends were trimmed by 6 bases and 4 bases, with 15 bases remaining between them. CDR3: CSVERASGETQYF. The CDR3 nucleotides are TGCAGCGTAGAACGCGCGTCAGGAGAGACCCAGTACTTC.

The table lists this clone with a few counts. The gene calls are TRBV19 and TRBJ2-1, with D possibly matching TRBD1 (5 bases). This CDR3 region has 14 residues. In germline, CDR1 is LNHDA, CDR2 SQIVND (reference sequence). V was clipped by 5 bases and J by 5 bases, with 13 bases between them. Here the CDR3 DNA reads TGTGCCAGTAGTCTCAGGCCCAGGGACAATGAGCAGTTCTTC. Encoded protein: CASSLRPRDNEQFF.

Here the CDR3 DNA reads TGTGCCTGGAGTAGACAAACCGGGGAGCTGTTTTTT. Protein: CAWSRQTGELFF. J is TRBJ2-2 and V is TRBV30; no definite D call. V was shortened by 2 bases and J by 5 bases, with 6 bases between the two germline ends. This CDR3 region has 12 residues. Germline assignment: CDR1 GTSNPN and CDR2 SVGIG (reference sequence).

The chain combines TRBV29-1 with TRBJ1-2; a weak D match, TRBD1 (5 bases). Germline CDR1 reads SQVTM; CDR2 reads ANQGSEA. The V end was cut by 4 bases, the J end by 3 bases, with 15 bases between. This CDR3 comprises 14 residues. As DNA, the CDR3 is TGCAGCGTTGGGGGGAAGTGGGATTACTATGGCTACACCTTC. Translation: CSVGGKWDYYGYTF. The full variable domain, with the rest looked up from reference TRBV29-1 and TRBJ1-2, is SAVISQKPSRDICQRGTSLTIQCQVDSQVTMMFWYRQQPGQSLTLIATANQGSEATYESGFVIDKFPISRPNLTFSTLTVSNMSPEDSSIYLCSVGGKWDYYGYTFGSGTRLTVV.

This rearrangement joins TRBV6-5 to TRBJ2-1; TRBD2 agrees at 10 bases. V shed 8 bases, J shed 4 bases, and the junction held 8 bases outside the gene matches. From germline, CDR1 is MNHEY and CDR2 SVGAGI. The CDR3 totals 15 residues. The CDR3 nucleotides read TGTGCCAGCCAAGCTGTACTAGCGGGGTACAATGAGCAGTTCTTC. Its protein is CASQAVLAGYNEQFF.

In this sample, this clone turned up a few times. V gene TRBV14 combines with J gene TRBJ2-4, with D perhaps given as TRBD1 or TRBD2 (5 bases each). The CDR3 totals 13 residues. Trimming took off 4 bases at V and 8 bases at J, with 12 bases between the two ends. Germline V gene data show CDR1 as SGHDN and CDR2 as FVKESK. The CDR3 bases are TGTGCCAGCAGCCCAGGGACCGGGTACATTCAGTACTTC. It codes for CASSPGTGYIQYF.

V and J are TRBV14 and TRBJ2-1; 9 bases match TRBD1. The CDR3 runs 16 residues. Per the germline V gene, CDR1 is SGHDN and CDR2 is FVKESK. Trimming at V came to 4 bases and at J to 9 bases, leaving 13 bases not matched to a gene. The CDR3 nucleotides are TGTGCCAGCAGCCCCGCGGGGGACAGGGCTATCACTGAGCAGTTCTTC. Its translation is CASSPAGDRAITEQFF.

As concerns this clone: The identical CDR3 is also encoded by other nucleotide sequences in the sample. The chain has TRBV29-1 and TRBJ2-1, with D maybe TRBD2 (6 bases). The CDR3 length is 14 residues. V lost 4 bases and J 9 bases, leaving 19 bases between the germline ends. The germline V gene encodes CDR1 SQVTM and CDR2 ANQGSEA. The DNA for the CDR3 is TGCAGCGTTGCTCAGGTTTCGGAGGGTGGTGAGCAGTTCTTC. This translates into CSVAQVSEGGEQFF.

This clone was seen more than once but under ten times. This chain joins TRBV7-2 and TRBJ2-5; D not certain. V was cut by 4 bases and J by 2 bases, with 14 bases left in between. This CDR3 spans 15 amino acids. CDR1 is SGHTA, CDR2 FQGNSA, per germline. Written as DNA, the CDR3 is TGTGCCAGCAGCTACCTGGACGGTTCTCAAGAGACCCAGTACTTC. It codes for CASSYLDGSQETQYF. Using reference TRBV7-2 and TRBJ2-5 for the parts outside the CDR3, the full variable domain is GAGVSQSPSNKVTEKGKDVELRCDPISGHTALYWYRQSLGQGLEFLIYFQGNSAPDKSGLPSDRFSAERTGGSVSTLTIQRTQQEDSAVYLCASSYLDGSQETQYFGPGTRLLVL.

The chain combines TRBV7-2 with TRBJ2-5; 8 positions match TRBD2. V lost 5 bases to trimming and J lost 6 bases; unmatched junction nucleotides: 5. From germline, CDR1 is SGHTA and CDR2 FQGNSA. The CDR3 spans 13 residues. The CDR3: CASSPGGLQTQYF. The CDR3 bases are TGTGCCAGCAGCCCGGGGGGGCTGCAGACCCAGTACTTC.